This T cell receptor (beta chain) derives from a study of CD8 T cells in Susac syndrome. General study results and limits: The authors acknowledged that their TCR sequencing and HLA analysis involved a relatively small number of individuals.

For this clonotype: The antigen remains unidentified.

RNA totalling roughly 0.45 to 1 ug underwent reverse transcription with random hexamers. The method of amplification for TCR beta CDR3 was immunoSEQ multiplex PCR, covering 54 Vbeta and 13 Jbeta. TCRdb processed the immunoSEQ multiplex PCR reads anew with MiXCR; each CDR3 protein has one entry. The profile covers approximately 180,000 distinct CDR3 sequences, with approximately 94% appearing a single time and around 0.09% taken by the ten largest. Trimming removed 4 bases at V and 2 bases at J, with 8 bases between. The CDR3 covers 13 residues. Germline CDR1 is SQVTM and CDR2 is ANQGSEA. The chain links TRBV29-1 to TRBJ2-2; tentatively, D is TRBD1 (5 bases). The receptor's source is a human donor with multiple sclerosis. Sequencing used CD4+ T cells from PBMCs. The DNA for the CDR3 is TGCAGCGTTGCTAGGGGTAACACCGGGGAGCTGTTTTTT. Translating gives CSVARGNTGELFF.